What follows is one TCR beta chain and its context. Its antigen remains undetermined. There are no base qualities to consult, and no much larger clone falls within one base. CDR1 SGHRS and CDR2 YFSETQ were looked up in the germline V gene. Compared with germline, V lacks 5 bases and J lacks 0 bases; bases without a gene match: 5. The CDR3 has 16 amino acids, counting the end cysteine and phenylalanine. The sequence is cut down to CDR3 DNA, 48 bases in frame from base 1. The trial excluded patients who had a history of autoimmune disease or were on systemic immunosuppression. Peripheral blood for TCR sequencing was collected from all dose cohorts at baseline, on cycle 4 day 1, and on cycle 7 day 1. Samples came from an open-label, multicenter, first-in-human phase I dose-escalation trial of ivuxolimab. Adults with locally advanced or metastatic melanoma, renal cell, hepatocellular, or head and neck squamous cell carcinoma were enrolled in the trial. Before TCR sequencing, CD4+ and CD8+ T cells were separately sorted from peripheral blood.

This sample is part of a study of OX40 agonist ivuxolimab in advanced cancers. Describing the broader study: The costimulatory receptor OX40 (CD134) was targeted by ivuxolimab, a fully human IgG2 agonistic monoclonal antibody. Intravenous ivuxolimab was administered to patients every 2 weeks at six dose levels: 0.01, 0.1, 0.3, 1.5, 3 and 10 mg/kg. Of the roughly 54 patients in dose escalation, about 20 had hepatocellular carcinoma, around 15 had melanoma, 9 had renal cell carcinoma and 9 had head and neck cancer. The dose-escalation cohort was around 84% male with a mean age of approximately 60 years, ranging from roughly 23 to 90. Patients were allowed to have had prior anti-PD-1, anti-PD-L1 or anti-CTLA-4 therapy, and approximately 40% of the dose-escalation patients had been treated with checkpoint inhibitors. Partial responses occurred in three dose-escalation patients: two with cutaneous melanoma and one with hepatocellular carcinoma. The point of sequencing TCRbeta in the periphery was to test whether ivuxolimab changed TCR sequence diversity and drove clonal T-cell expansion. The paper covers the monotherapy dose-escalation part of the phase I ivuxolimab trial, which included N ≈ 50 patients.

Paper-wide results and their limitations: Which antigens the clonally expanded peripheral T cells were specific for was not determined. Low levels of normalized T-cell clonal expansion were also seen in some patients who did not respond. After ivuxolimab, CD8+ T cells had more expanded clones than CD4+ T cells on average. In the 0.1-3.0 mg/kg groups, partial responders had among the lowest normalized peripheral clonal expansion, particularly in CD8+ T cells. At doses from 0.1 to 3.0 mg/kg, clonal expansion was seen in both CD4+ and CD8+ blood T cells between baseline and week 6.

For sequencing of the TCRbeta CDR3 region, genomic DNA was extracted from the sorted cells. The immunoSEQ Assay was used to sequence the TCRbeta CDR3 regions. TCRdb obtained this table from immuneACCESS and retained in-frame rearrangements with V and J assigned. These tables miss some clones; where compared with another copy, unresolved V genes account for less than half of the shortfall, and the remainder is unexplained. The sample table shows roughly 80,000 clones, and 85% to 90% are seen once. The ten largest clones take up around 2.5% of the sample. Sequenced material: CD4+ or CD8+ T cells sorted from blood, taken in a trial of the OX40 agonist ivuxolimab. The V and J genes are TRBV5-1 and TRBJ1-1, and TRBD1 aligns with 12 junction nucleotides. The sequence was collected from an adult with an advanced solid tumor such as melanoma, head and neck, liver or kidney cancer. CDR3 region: CASRIGTGGLNTEAFF. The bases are TGCGCCAGCAGAATCGGGACAGGGGGCTTGAACACTGAAGCTTTCTTT. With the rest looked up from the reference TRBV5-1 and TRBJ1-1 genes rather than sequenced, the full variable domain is KAGVTQTPRYLIKTRGQQVTLSCSPISGHRSVSWYQQTPGQGLQFLFEYFSETQRNKGNFPGRFSGRQFSNSRSEMNVSTLELGDSALYLCASRIGTGGLNTEAFFGQGTRLTVV.